These 11 T cell receptor beta chains share one sample of origin, sequenced in a study of identical twins. TCRdb re-called the 5' RACE reads through MiXCR, storing one row per CDR3 protein. This sample has 1.5 million to 2 million distinct CDR3 sequences, with about 32% found just once. Sequences were obtained from cord blood. The origin of the receptors is a newborn girl in good health.

The sample holds many counts of this clonotype. This chain uses TRBV12-3 or TRBV12-4 with TRBJ2-4; TRBD1 matches at 11 bases. The ends lost 6 bases at V and 5 bases at J; junction bases unmatched: 3. This CDR3 has 14 residues. CDR3 sequence reads: CASSPGQGENIQYF. CDR3 DNA sequence: TGTGCCAGCAGCCCGGGACAGGGGGAAAACATTCAGTACTTC.

This CDR3 reads CASSQDPGEGYEQYF. In nucleotides, the CDR3 is TGTGCCAGCAGCCAAGATCCAGGGGAGGGATACGAGCAGTACTTC. V is TRBV14 and J is TRBJ2-7; TRBD2 might be the D (7 bases). Per germline, CDR1 SGHDN and CDR2 FVKESK. The CDR3 length is 15 residues. V was shortened by 0 bases and J by 4 bases, with 13 bases between the two germline ends.

The table lists this clonotype with a few counts. The chain employs TRBV11-2 and TRBJ1-1; D unresolved. V lost 2 bases and J 2 bases, leaving 24 bases between the germline ends. Germline CDR1 reads SGHAT; CDR2 reads FQNNGV. The CDR3 totals 19 residues. CDR3 region: CASSLFTGPRSGENTEAFF. In DNA, the CDR3 is TGTGCCAGCAGCTTATTTACGGGCCCTAGATCGGGAGAAAACACTGAAGCTTTCTTT.

The V call is TRBV4-1, the J call TRBJ2-7; tentatively, D is TRBD2 (5 bases). V lost 1 base and J 7 bases, leaving 20 bases between the germline ends. The germline V gene has CDR1 MGHRA and CDR2 YSYEKL. The CDR3 consists of 16 residues. CDR3 in amino acids: CASSQVGGWVYNEQYF. Here the CDR3 DNA reads TGCGCCAGCAGCCAAGTCGGCGGGTGGGTCTACAATGAGCAGTACTTC.

The chain joins TRBV4-2 to TRBJ2-2, with D perhaps matching TRBD1 (5 bases). The CDR3 has 16 residues. The V gene's germline CDR1 is LGHNA and CDR2 YNFKEQ. V dropped 0 bases and J dropped 4 bases, with 12 bases sitting between them. CDR3 nucleotides: TGTGCCAGCAGCCAAGAGATCAAGGGGTTCACCGGGGAGCTGTTTTTT. Translation: CASSQEIKGFTGELFF.

This clonotype has just a few counts. J is TRBJ1-4 and V is TRBV28, with TRBD1 matching over 7 bases. V was pared by 6 bases and J by 2 bases, with 3 bases of the junction left unmatched. The CDR3 covers 14 residues. Germline loops: CDR1 MDHEN, CDR2 SYDVKM. CDR3 in DNA: TGTGCCAGCAGGCAGACAGGGACTAATGAAAAACTGTTTTTT. This translates into CASRQTGTNEKLFF.

The chain employs TRBV20-1 and TRBJ1-2; D is unclear. Germline V gene sequence: CDR1 DFQATT, CDR2 SNEGSKA (reference sequence). V gave up 5 bases and J gave up 2 bases, with 9 bases separating them. This CDR3 is 12 amino acids long. The CDR3 DNA reads TGCAGTGCTTTCGTGGGGAACTATGGCTACACCTTC. Its translation is CSAFVGNYGYTF.

The chain recombines TRBV20-1 with TRBJ2-3, with 8 bases identical to TRBD2. The V gene end was trimmed by 7 bases and the J gene end by 9 bases; junction bases not matched to a gene: 12. The CDR3 length is 13 residues. Germline CDR1 reads DFQATT; CDR2 reads SNEGSKA (reference sequence). The CDR3 here is CSGERGREETQYF. The CDR3 bases are TGCAGTGGAGAGCGGGGGAGGGAGGAAACGCAGTATTTT.

This clonotype appeared a few times. The V call is TRBV4-1, the J call TRBJ1-6, with a weak D call TRBD1 (5 bases). The CDR3 has 15 amino acids. CDR1 is MGHRA, CDR2 YSYEKL, per germline. V dropped 0 bases and J dropped 7 bases, with 10 bases sitting between them. The chain's CDR3 is CASSQDYGGNSPLHF. DNA for the CDR3: TGCGCCAGCAGCCAAGATTACGGGGGGAATTCACCCCTCCACTTT.

The rearrangement uses TRBV27 and TRBJ2-7; TRBD1 matches 11 bases. CDR3 length: 14 residues. V lost 4 bases to trimming and J lost 6 bases; unmatched junction nucleotides: 5. Germline loops: CDR1 MNHEY, CDR2 SMNVEV (reference sequence). CDR3 DNA: TGTGCCAGCAGTTACAGGACAGGGGGCTTCGAGCAGTACTTC. It translates to CASSYRTGGFEQYF.

This clonotype occurred a few times. The CDR3 sequence: CASRRGEYQETQYF. The CDR3 coding sequence is TGTGCCAGCAGACGGGGAGAGTACCAAGAGACCCAGTACTTC. The chain combines TRBV7-9 with TRBJ2-5; the D gene is possibly TRBD2 (5 bases). Trimming pared 6 bases from V and 0 bases from J, leaving 11 bases between. Looked up from germline, CDR1 is SEHNR and CDR2 is FQNEAQ (reference sequence). The CDR3 loop spans 14 amino acids. Using reference TRBV7-9 and TRBJ2-5 for the parts outside the CDR3, the full variable domain is DTGVSQNPRHKITKRGQNVTFRCDPISEHNRLYWYRQTLGQGPEFLTYFQNEAQLEKSRLLSDRFSAERPKGSFSTLEIQRTEQGDSAMYLCASRRGEYQETQYFGPGTRLLVL.